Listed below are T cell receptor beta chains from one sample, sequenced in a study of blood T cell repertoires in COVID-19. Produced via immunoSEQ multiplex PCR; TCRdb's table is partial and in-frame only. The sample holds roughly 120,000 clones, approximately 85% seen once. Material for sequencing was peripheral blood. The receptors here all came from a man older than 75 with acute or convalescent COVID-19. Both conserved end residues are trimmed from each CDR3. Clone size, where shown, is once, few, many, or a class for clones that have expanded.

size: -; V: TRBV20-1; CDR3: SARAGFTAF
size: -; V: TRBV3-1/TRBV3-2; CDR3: ASSPRLAGGAGEQF
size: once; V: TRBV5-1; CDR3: ASSPIQGIDEQY
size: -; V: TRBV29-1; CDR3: SVSSWSGSYYT
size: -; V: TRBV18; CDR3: ASSPGGDEKLF
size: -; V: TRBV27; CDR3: ASSPIAGVLQETQY
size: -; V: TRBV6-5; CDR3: ATQLQGYGYT
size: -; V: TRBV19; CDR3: ASSPDRSNEKLF
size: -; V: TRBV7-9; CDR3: ASSLGVEGRGAF
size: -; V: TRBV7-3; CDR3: ASSLTGTPNEKLF
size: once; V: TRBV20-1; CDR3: SASRGTGSEPQH
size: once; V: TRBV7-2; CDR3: ASSNRGSTTEAF
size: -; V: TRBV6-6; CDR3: ASRRTGDSNQPQH
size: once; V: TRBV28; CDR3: ASSSLTSGRNTGELF
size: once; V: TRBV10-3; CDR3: AISVSGRNNEQF
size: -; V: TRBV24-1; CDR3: ATSAPGGDRVEAF
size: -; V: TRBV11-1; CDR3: ASSVVLDTGELF
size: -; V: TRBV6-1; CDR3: ASSEGEVYTEAF
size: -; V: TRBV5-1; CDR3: ASSLAGLAGGRNEQF
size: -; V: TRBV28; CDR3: ASSLHNRVEEAF
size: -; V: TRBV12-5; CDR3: ASGFVPQKTEAF
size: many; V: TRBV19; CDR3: ASGRRGTGTTQH
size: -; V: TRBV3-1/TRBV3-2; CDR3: ASSPRDSSNYGYT
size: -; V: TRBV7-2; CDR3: ASSLGSSGARGETQY
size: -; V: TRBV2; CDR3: ASSPDTGGETQY
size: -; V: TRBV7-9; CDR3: ASSLRGSDSNYGYT
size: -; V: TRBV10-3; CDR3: AISVTGEPGANVLT
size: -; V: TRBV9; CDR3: ASSLAGGSEQY